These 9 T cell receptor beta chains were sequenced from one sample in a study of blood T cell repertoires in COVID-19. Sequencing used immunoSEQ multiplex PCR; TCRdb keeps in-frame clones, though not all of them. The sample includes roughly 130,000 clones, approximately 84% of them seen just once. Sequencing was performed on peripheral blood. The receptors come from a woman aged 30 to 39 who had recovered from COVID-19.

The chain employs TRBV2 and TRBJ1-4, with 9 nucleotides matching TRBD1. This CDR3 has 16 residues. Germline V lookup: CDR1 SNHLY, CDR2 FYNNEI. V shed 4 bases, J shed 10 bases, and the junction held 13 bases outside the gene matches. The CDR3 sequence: CASSAYRGQGEGKLFF. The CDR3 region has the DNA TGTGCCAGCAGTGCTTACAGGGGGCAGGGGGAAGGAAAACTGTTTTTT.

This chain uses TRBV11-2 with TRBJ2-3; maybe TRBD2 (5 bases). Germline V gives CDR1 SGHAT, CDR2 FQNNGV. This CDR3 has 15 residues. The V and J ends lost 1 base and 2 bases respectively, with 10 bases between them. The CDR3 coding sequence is TGTGCCAGCAGCTTAGGTCTCGGGGACACAGATACGCAGTATTTT. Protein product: CASSLGLGDTDTQYF.

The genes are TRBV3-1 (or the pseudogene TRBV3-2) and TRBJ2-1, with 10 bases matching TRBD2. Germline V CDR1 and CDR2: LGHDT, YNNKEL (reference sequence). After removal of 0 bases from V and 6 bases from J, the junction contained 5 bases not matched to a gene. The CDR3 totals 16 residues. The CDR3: CASSQDMGLASNEQFF. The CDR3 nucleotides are TGTGCCAGCAGCCAAGATATGGGACTAGCGTCCAATGAGCAGTTCTTC.

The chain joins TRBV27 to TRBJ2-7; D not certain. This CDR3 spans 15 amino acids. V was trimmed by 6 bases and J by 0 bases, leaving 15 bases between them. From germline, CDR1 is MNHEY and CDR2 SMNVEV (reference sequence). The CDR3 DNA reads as TGTGCCAGCAGCCCGACCAGGCTCAACTCCTACGAGCAGTACTTC. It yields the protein CASSPTRLNSYEQYF.

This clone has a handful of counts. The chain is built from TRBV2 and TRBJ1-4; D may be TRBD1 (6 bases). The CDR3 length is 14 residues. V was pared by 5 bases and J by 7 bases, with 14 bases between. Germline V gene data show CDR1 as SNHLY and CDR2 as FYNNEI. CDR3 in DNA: TGTGCCAGCAGTAAACAGGGTTCGGGTGAAAAACTGTTTTTT. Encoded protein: CASSKQGSGEKLFF. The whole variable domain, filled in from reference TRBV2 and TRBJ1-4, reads EPEVTQTPSHQVTQMGQEVILRCVPISNHLYFYWYRQILGQKVEFLVSFYNNEISEKSEIFDDQFSVERPDGSNFTLKIRSTKLEDSAMYFCASSKQGSGEKLFFGSGTQLSVL.

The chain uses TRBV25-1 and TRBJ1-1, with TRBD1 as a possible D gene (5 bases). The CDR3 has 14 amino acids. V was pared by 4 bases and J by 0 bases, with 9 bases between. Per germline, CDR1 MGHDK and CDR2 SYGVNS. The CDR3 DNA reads TGTGCCAGCAGTGCCAGGGCCATGAACACTGAAGCTTTCTTT. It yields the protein CASSARAMNTEAFF.

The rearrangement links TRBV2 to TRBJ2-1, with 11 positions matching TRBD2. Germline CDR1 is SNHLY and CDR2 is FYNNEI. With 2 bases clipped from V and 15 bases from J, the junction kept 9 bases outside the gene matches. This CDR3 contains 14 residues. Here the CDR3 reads CASSEQAGLAGGFF. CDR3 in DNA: TGTGCCAGCAGTGAACAGGCAGGACTAGCGGGCGGGTTCTTC.

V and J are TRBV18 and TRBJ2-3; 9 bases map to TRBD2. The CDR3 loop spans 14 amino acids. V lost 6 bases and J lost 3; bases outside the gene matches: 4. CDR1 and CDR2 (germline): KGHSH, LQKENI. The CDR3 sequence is CASSPGLATDTQYF. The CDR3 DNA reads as TGTGCCAGCTCCCCGGGACTAGCAACAGATACGCAGTATTTT.

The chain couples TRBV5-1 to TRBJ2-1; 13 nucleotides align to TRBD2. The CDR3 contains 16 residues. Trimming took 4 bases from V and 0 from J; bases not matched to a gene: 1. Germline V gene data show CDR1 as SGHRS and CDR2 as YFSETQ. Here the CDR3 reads CASSGLAGVSYNEQFF. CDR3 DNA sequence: TGCGCCAGCAGCGGACTAGCGGGGGTCTCCTACAATGAGCAGTTCTTC.